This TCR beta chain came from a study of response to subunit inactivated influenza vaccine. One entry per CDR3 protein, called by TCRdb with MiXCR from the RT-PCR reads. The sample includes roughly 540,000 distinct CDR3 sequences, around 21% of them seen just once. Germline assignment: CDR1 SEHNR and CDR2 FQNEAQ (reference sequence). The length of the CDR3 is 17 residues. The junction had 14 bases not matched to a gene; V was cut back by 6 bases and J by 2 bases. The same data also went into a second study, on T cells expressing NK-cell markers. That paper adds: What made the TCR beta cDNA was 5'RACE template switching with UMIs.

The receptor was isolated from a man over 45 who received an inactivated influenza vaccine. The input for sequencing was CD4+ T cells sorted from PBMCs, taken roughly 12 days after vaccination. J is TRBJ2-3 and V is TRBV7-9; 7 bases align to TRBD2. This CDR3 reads CASRSFWASGPTDTQYF. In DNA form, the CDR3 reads TGTGCCAGCAGGAGCTTTTGGGCTAGCGGACCCACAGATACGCAGTATTTT.